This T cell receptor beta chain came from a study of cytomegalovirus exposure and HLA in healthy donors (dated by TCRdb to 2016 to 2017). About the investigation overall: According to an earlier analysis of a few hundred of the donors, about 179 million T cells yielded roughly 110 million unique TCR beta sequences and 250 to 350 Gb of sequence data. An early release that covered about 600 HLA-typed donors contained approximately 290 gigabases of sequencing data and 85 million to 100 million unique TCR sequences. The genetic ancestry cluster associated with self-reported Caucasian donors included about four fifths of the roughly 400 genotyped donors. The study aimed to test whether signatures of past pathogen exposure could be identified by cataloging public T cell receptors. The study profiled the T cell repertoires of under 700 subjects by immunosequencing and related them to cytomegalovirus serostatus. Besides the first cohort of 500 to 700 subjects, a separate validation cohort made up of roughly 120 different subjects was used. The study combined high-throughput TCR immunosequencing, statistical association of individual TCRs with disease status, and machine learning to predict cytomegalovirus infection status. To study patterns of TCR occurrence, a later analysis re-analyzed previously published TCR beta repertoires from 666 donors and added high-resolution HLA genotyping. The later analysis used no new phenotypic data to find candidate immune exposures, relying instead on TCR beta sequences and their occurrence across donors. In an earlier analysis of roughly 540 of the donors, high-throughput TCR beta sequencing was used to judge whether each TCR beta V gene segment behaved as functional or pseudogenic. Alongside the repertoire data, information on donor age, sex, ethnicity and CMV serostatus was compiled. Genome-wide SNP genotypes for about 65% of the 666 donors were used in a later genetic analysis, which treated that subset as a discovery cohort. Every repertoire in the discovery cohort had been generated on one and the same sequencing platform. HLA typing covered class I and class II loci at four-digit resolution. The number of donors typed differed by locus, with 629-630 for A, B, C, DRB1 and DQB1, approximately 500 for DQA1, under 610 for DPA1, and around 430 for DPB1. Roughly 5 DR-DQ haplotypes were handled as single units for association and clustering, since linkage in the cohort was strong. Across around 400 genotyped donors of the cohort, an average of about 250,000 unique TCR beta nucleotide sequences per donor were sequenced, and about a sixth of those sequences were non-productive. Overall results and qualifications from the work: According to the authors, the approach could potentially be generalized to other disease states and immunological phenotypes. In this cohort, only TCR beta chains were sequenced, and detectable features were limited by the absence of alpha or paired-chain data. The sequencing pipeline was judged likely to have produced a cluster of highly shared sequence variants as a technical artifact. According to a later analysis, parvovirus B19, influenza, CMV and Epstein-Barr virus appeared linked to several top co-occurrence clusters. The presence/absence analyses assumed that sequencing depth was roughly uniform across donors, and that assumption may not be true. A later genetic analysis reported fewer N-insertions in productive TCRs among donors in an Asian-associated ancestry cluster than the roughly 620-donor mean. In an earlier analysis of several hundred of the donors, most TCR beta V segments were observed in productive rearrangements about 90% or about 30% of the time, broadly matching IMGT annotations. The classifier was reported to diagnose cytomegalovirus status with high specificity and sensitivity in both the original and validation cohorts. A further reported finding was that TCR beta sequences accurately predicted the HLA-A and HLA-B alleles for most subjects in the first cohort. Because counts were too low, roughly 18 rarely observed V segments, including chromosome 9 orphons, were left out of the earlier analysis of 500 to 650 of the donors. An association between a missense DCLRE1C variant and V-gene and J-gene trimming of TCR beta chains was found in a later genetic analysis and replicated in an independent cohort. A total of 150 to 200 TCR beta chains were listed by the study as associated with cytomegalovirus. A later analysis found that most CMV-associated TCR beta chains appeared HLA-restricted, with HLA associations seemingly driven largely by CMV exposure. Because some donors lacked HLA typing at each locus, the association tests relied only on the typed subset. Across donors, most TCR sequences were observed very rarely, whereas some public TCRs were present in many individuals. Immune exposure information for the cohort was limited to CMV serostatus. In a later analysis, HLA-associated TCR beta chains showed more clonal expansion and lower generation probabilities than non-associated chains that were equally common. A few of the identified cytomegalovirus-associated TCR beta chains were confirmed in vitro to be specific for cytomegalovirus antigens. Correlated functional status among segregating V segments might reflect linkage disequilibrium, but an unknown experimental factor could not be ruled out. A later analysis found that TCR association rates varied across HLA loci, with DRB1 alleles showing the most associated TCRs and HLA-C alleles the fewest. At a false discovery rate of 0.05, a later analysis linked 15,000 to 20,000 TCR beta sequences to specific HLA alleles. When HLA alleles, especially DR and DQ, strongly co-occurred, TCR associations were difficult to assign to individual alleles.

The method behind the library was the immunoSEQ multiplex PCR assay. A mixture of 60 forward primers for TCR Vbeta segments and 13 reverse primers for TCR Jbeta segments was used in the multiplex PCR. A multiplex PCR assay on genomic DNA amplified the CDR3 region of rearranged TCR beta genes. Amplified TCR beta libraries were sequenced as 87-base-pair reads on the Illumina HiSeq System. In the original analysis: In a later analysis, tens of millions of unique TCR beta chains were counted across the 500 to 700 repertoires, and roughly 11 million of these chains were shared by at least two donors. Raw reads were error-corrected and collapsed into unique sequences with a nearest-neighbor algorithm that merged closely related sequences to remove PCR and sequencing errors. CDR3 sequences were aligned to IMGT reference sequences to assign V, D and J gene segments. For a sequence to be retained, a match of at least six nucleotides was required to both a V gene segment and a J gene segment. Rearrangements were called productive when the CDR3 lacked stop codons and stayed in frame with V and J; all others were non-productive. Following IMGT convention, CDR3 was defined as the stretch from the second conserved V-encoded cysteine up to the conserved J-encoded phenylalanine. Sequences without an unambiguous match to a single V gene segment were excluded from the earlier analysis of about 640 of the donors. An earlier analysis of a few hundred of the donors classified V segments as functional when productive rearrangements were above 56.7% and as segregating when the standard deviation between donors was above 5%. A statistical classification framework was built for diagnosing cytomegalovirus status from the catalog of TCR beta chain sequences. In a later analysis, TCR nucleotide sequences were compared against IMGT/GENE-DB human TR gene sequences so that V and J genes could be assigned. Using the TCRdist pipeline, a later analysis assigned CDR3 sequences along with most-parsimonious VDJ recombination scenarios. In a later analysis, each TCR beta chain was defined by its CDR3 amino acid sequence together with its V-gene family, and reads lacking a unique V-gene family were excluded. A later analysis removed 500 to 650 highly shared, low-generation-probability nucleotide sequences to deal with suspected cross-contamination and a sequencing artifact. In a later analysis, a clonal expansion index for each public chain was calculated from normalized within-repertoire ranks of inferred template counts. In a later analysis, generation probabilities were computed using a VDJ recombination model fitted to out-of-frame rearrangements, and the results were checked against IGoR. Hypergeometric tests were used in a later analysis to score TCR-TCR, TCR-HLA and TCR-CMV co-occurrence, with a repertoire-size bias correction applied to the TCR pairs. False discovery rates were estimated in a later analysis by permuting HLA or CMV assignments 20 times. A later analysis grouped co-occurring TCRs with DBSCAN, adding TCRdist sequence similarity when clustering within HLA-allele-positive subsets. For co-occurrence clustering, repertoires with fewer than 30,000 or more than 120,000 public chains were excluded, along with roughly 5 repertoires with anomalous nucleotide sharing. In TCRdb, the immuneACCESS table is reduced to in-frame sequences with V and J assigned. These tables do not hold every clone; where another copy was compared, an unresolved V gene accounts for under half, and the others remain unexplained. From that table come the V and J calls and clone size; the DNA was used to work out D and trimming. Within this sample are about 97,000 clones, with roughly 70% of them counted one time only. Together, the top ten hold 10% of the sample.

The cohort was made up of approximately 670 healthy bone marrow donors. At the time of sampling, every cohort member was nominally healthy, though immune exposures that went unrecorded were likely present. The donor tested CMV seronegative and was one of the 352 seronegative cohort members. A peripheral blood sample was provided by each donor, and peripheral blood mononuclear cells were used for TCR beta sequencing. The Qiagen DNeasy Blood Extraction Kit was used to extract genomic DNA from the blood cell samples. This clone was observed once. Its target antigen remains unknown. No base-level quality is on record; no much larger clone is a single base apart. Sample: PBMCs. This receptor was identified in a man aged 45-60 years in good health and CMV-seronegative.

CDR3 reads: CASSRDGTSGSLAQYF. The nucleotide sequence reads TGCGCCAGCAGCCGCGACGGGACTAGCGGGAGTTTAGCGCAGTACTTC. The chain joins TRBV5-1 to TRBJ2-7; 14 central nucleotides agree with TRBD2. V is cut back by 4 bases and J by 9 bases, with 12 bases in the junction unmatched. The CDR3, from cysteine to phenylalanine, totals 16 residues. CDR3 DNA only is kept here, 48 bases in frame from base 1. The germline V gene encodes CDR1 SGHRS and CDR2 YFSETQ.